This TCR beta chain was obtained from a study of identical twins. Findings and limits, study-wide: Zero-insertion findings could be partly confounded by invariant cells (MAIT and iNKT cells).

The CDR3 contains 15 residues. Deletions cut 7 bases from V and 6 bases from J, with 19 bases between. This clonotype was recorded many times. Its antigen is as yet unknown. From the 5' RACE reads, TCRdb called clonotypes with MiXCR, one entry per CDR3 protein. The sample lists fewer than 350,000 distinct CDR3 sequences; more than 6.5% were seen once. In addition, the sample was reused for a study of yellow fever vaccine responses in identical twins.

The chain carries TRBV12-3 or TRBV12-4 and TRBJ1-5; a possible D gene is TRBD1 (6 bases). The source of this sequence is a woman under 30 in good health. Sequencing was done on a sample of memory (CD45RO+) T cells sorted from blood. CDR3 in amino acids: CASTPSGVSFQPQHF. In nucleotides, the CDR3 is TGTGCCAGCACCCCCTCAGGGGTATCCTTTCAGCCCCAGCATTTT.